This TCR beta chain stems from a study of blood T cell repertoires in COVID-19. Study as a whole: Acute-phase and convalescent COVID-19 samples originated in the United States, Italy and Spain. T cells, B-cell-depleted T cells, or PBMCs provided the cDNA or gDNA that served as material.

Authors' processing steps: Cell counts per sample came from amplifying reference gene primers. Libraries were prepared by immunoSEQ multiplex PCR; TCRdb keeps only in-frame clonotypes and omits some of them. D and trimming were read from the DNA, whereas the V and J calls and clone size are those reported in that table. Among 160,000 or so clones listed, roughly 90% were seen once. With 2 bases removed from V and 4 bases from J, the gap between germline ends came to 9 bases. CDR1 is SGHVS and CDR2 is FQNEAQ in the germline V gene. There are 14 residues in the CDR3. This receptor was identified in a man aged 55 to 70 with acute or convalescent COVID-19. V usage is TRBV7-8 and J usage is TRBJ1-3; D gene ambiguous. Sample: peripheral blood. CDR3 sequence reads: CASSLRGSGNTIYF. DNA for the CDR3: TGTGCCAGCAGCTTAAGAGGGTCCGGAAACACCATATATTTT. The whole variable domain, remainder taken from reference TRBV7-8 and TRBJ1-3, is GAGVSQSPRYKVAKRGQDVALRCDPISGHVSLFWYQQALGQGPEFLTYFQNEAQLDKSGLPSDRFFAERPEGSVSTLKIQRTQQEDSAVYLCASSLRGSGNTIYFGEGSWLTVV.